These 14 T cell receptor beta chains were all obtained from the same sample, sequenced in a study of blood T cell repertoires in COVID-19. Only in-frame clones appear in the TCRdb table, and some are missing; sequencing was by immunoSEQ multiplex PCR. The table includes about 28,000 clones, about 80% detected once. The specimen sequenced was peripheral blood. These receptors came from a man between 65 and 85 years old with active COVID-19.

This chain links TRBV9 with TRBJ2-2; 9 nucleotides line up with TRBD2. Trimming removed 6 bases from V and 0 bases from J; junction bases left unmatched: 9. The CDR3 loop spans 17 amino acids. The germline V gene has CDR1 SGDLS and CDR2 YYNGEE. CDR3 region: CASITAGGPANTGELFF. CDR3 bases: TGTGCCAGCATCACGGCGGGGGGGCCGGCGAACACCGGGGAGCTGTTTTTT.

The chain combines TRBV14 with TRBJ2-2, with 11 bases lining up with TRBD2. V lost 5 bases and J lost 2; bases outside the gene matches: 7. Germline V gene lookup returns CDR1 SGHDN and CDR2 FVKESK. This CDR3 contains 17 residues. The CDR3 DNA reads TGTGCCAGCAGCAAAAGACTAGCGGGGCCCAACACCGGGGAGCTGTTTTTT. Translation: CASSKRLAGPNTGELFF.

The count of this clone is one. V usage is TRBV6-2 or TRBV6-3 and J usage is TRBJ1-1, with D perhaps matching TRBD1 (5 bases). Germline CDR1 is MNHEY and CDR2 is SVGEGT. This CDR3 is built from 14 residues. Trimming removed 2 bases at V and 4 bases at J, with 11 bases between. DNA of the CDR3: TGTGCCAGCAGTTACGACAGTTTGGGCACTGAAGCTTTCTTT. It yields the protein CASSYDSLGTEAFF.

This chain connects TRBV30 to TRBJ1-2; D is unresolved. The CDR3 is 13 residues long. V was clipped by 3 bases and J by 3 bases, with 11 bases between them. CDR1 is GTSNPN and CDR2 is SVGIG in the germline V gene (reference sequence). The CDR3 sequence is CAWRPDIHYGYTF. DNA for the CDR3: TGTGCCTGGAGGCCAGACATACACTATGGCTACACCTTC.

This chain links TRBV12-5 with TRBJ2-1; 7 bases agree with TRBD1. Per the germline V gene, CDR1 is LGHNT and CDR2 is FRNRAP. The trim removed 9 bases at V and 0 bases at J, leaving 5 bases unmatched. The CDR3 extends over 14 amino acids. CDR3 sequence reads: CASGTESSYNEQFF. CDR3 in DNA: TGTGCTAGCGGGACAGAGAGCTCCTACAATGAGCAGTTCTTC.

The table lists this clone with a count of one. The rearrangement joins TRBV30 to TRBJ1-1; no clear D. Trimming removed 4 bases from V and 1 base from J, with 4 bases in between. The CDR3 is 11 residues long. Germline CDR1 and CDR2: GTSNPN and SVGIG (reference sequence). The CDR3 loop is CAWNGNTEAFF. In nucleotides, the CDR3 is TGTGCCTGGAACGGGAACACTGAAGCTTTCTTT.

This clone was counted a few times. The chain links TRBV19 to TRBJ2-7, with D possibly being TRBD1 (5 bases). The CDR3 sequence is 14 residues long. Trimming left V 6 bases short and J 3 bases short, with 15 bases between. Germline CDR1 reads LNHDA; CDR2 reads SQIVND (reference sequence). The CDR3 loop is CASSRQGLVYEQYF. The CDR3 DNA is TGTGCCAGTAGCCGGCAGGGTCTGGTCTACGAGCAGTACTTC.

This chain joins TRBV28 and TRBJ1-6; 9 bases are shared with TRBD1. Germline trimming cut 5 bases from V and 8 bases from J; bases unmatched to any gene: 16. The germline V gene encodes CDR1 MDHEN and CDR2 SYDVKM. This CDR3 is 18 amino acids long. The CDR3 here is CASSDYNRDRATYSPLHF. CDR3 bases: TGTGCCAGCAGTGACTACAACCGGGACAGGGCCACATATTCACCCCTCCACTTT.

This sequence joins TRBV3-1 (or the pseudogene TRBV3-2) and TRBJ1-5, with 9 nucleotides matching TRBD1. V was clipped by 3 bases and J by 4 bases; unmatched bases: 4. Germline V gives CDR1 LGHDT, CDR2 YNNKEL (reference sequence). This CDR3 is built from 15 residues. CDR3 DNA sequence: TGTGCCAGCAGCCAGGCCGGGACAGGGAATCAGCCCCAGCATTTT. Translation: CASSQAGTGNQPQHF.

J is TRBJ2-3 and V is TRBV5-4; TRBD2 aligns across 8 bases. With V trimmed by 2 bases and J by 6 bases, 2 bases remained unmatched. This CDR3 has 13 amino acids. Germline V gene sequence: CDR1 SGHNT, CDR2 YYREEE (reference sequence). CDR3 sequence: CASSFERGDTQYF. The DNA for the CDR3 is TGTGCCAGCAGCTTTGAGCGGGGGGATACGCAGTATTTT. Full variable domain (remainder filled in from reference TRBV5-4 and TRBJ2-3): ETGVTQSPTHLIKTRGQQVTLRCSSQSGHNTVSWYQQALGQGPQFIFQYYREEENGRGNFPPRFSGLQFPNYSSELNVNALELDDSALYLCASSFERGDTQYFGPGTRLTVL.

This chain joins TRBV2 and TRBJ2-1; TRBD2 matches 15 bases. Germline values: CDR1 SNHLY, CDR2 FYNNEI. V shed 5 bases, J shed 6 bases, and the junction held 2 bases outside the gene matches. The CDR3 runs to 15 residues. The CDR3, as DNA: TGTGCCAGCAGTCGGACTAGCGGGGGGGCCAATGAGCAGTTCTTC. Protein sequence: CASSRTSGGANEQFF.

The chain links TRBV6-1 to TRBJ1-1; no clear D gene. The CDR3 totals 17 residues. V was trimmed by 1 base and J by 1 base, leaving 16 bases between them. The germline V gene encodes CDR1 MNHNS and CDR2 SASEGT. CDR3 sequence reads: CASSEVFGRGGNTEAFF. The DNA for the CDR3 is TGTGCCAGCAGTGAAGTTTTCGGACGGGGTGGGAACACTGAAGCTTTCTTT.

CDR3 in amino acids: CASSPHGNRDTEAFF. The DNA for the CDR3 is TGTGCCAGCAGCCCCCACGGGAACAGAGACACTGAAGCTTTCTTT. This chain connects TRBV7-9 to TRBJ1-1; D call uncertain. The CDR3 is 15 residues long. The V and J ends lost 5 bases and 3 bases respectively, with 16 bases between them. CDR1 and CDR2 (germline): SEHNR, FQNEAQ (reference sequence).

The V gene is TRBV5-5, the J gene TRBJ2-1, with 8 positions matching TRBD1. The trim removed 4 bases at V and 1 base at J, leaving 13 bases unmatched. The CDR3 runs 18 residues. CDR1 is SGHKS, CDR2 YYEKEE, per germline (reference sequence). The CDR3 region is CASSPTSGGAGSYNEQFF. In DNA, the CDR3 is TGTGCCAGCAGCCCGACCTCAGGGGGCGCAGGGTCCTACAATGAGCAGTTCTTC.